What follows are 5 T cell receptor beta chains derived from one specimen sequenced in a study of early T cells in non-severe SARS-CoV-2 infection (dated by TCRdb to the early 2020s). The library was obtained by 5' RACE. This sample was sequenced with a NextSeq 500. TCRdb itself trimmed the public reads at Q25 with fastp, ran MiXCR and retained productive beta chains. Duplicate CDR3 protein sequences are folded into a single record with the most common DNA and genes. For this sample the table gives tens of thousands of distinct CDR3 sequences, of which roughly 12% were detected only once. Less than 7% of the sample belongs to the ten largest clones. The sample comprised whole blood. The receptor set was obtained from an adult who was a healthcare worker with PCR-confirmed SARS-CoV-2 infection or an uninfected control (not recorded which).

The chain combines TRBV7-9 with TRBJ2-1, with D possibly being TRBD2 (5 bases). Trimming removed 5 bases from V and 2 bases from J, with 13 bases in between. Germline CDR1 and CDR2: SEHNR and FQNEAQ (reference sequence). CDR3 size: 15 residues. The CDR3 sequence is CASSPPGVTYNEQFF. CDR3 DNA: TGTGCCAGCAGCCCCCCCGGGGTCACCTACAATGAGCAGTTCTTC.

The J gene is TRBJ2-3, the V gene TRBV7-2; possible D gene TRBD2, 6 bases. This CDR3 has 14 amino acids. Germline values: CDR1 SGHTA, CDR2 FQGNSA. Between the trimmed V and J ends, which lost 5 bases and 0 bases, there was a span of 9 bases. CDR3 nucleotide sequence: TGTGCCAGCAGCCTGACTAGAAGCACAGATACGCAGTATTTT. Amino acid sequence: CASSLTRSTDTQYF.

This clonotype came up many times. The gene calls are TRBV10-3 and TRBJ2-7, with a tentative D call TRBD1 (5 bases). The length of the CDR3 is 13 residues. The germline V and J ends were trimmed by 7 bases and 0 bases, with 10 bases remaining between them. Germline V gene lookup returns CDR1 ENHRY and CDR2 SYGVKD. CDR3 residues: CAINDRLSYEQYF. CDR3 nucleotides: TGTGCCATCAACGACAGACTCTCCTACGAGCAGTACTTC.

The CDR3 nucleotides read TGTGCCAGCAGTTACTCGGACAAGAGGTCACCCCTCCACTTT. It specifies CASSYSDKRSPLHF. The chain is built from TRBV6-6 and TRBJ1-6; possibly TRBD1 for D (5 bases). V was shortened by 0 bases and J by 10 bases, with 10 bases between the two germline ends. Germline V gene lookup returns CDR1 MNHNY and CDR2 SVGAGI (reference sequence). The CDR3 is made up of 14 amino acids.

The chain links TRBV7-2 to TRBJ2-1, with D unresolved. V lost 2 bases, J lost 8 bases, and 4 bases lay in between. Germline lookup yields CDR1 SGHTA and CDR2 FQGNSA. CDR3 length: 11 residues. The CDR3 DNA reads TGTGCCAGCAGCTTATCGGATGAGCAGTTCTTC. Amino acids: CASSLSDEQFF.